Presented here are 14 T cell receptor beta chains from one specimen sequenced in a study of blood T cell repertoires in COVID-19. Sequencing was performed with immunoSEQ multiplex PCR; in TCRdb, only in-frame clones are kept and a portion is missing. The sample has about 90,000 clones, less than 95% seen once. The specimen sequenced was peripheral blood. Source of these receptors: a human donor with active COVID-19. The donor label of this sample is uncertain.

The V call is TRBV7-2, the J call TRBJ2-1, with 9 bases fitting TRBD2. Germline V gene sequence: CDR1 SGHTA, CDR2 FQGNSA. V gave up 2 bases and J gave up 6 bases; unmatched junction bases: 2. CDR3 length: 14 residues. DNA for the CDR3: TGTGCCAGCAGCTTACCTAGCGGGGCCAATGAGCAGTTCTTC. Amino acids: CASSLPSGANEQFF.

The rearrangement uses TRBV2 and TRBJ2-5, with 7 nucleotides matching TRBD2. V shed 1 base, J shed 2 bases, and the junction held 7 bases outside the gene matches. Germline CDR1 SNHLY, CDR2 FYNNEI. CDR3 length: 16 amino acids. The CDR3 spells CASSEGTREYQETQYF. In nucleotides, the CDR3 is TGTGCCAGCAGTGAAGGGACTAGGGAATATCAAGAGACCCAGTACTTC.

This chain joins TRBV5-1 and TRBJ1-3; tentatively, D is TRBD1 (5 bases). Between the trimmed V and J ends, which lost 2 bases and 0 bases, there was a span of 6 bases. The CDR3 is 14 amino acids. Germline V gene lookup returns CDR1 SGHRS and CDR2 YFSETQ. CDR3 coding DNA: TGCGCCAGCAGCTTAGGGGCCTCTGGAAACACCATATATTTT. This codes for CASSLGASGNTIYF.

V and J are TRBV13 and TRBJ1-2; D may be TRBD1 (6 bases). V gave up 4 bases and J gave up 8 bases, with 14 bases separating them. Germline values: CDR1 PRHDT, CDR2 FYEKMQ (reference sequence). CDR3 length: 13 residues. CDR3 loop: CASSSRARGGYTF. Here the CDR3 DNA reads TGTGCCAGCAGCTCCCGGGCCAGGGGAGGCTACACCTTC. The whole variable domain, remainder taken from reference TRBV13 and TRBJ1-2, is AAGVIQSPRHLIKEKRETATLKCYPIPRHDTVYWYQQGPGQDPQFLISFYEKMQSDKGSIPDRFSAQQFSDYHSELNMSSLELGDSALYFCASSSRARGGYTFGSGTRLTVV.

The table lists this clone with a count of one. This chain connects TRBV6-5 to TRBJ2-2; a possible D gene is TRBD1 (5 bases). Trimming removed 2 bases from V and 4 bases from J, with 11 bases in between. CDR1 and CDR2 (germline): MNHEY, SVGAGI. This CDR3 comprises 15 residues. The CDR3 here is CASSYGQGSTGELFF. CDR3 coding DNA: TGTGCCAGCAGTTACGGGCAGGGAAGCACCGGGGAGCTGTTTTTT.

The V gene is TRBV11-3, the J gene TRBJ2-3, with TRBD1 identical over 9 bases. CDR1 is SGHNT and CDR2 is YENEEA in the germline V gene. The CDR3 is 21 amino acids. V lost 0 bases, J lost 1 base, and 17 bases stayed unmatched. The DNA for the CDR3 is TGTGCCAGCAGCTTAGACGGGGGCTTTGATGGACAGGGGTATGGCACAGATACGCAGTATTTT. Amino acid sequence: CASSLDGGFDGQGYGTDTQYF.

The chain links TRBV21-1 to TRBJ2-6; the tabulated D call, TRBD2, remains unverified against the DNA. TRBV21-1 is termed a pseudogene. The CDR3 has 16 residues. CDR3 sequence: CASSKAGFAGANVLTF. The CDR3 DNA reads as TGTGCCAGCAGCAAAGCCGGGTTTGCCGGGGCCAACGTCCTGACTTTC.

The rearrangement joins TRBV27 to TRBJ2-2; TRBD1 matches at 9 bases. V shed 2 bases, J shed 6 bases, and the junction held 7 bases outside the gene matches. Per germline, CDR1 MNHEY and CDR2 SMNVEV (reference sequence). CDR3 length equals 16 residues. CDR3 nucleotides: TGTGCCAGCAGTTTAGGGACAGGGAGGAGGGCCGGGGAGCTGTTTTTT. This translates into CASSLGTGRRAGELFF.

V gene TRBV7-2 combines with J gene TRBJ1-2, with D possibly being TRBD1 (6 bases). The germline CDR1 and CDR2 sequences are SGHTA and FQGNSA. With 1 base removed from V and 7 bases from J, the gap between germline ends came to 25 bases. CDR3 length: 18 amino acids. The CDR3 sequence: CASSLVGAPGGGLRGYTF. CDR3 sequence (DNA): TGTGCCAGCAGCTTAGTGGGGGCGCCGGGGGGCGGGCTTCGTGGCTACACCTTC.

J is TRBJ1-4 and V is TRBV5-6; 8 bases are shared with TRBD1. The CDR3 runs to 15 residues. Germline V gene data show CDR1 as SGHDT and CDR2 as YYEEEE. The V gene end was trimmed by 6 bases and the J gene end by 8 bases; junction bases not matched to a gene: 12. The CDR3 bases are TGTGCCAGCAACCGGCGACAGGGGATCGGGGAAAAACTGTTTTTT. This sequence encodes CASNRRQGIGEKLFF.

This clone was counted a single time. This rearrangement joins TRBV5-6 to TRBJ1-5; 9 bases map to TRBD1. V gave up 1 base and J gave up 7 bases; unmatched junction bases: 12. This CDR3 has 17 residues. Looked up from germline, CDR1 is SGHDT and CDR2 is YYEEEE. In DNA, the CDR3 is TGTGCCAGCAGCTTGTTTTTTTTGACAGGGGGTGGCCAGCCCCAGCATTTT. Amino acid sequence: CASSLFFLTGGGQPQHF.

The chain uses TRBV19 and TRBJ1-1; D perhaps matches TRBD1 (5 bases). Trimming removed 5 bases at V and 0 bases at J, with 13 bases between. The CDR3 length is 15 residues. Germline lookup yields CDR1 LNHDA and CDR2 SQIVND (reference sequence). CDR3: CASSPGGGMNTEAFF. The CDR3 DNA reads TGTGCCAGTAGTCCTGGCGGGGGTATGAACACTGAAGCTTTCTTT. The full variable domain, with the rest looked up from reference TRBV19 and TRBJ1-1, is DGGITQSPKYLFRKEGQNVTLSCEQNLNHDAMYWYRQDPGQGLRLIYYSQIVNDFQKGDIAEGYSVSREKKESFPLTVTSAQKNPTAFYLCASSPGGGMNTEAFFGQGTRLTVV.

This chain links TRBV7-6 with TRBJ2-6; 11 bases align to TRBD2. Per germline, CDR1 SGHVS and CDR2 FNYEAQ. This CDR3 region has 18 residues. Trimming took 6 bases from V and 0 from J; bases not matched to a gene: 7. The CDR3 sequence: CASRSISGGASGANVLTF. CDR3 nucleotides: TGTGCCAGCAGATCGATTAGCGGGGGGGCCTCTGGGGCCAACGTCCTGACTTTC.

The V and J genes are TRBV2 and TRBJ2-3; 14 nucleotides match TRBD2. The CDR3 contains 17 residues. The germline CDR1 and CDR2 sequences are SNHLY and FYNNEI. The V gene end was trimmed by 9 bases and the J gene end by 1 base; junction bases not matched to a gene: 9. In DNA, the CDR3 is TGTGCCAGTTCGGGGACTAGCGGGGGTTCCGGCACAGATACGCAGTATTTT. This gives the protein CASSGTSGGSGTDTQYF.